One and the same sample provided the 9 T cell receptor beta chains below, sequenced in a study of blood T cell repertoires in COVID-19 (TCRdb year 2020). Library generation was performed with the immunoSEQ multiplex PCR assay. The immuneACCESS repertoire file appears here via TCRdb, limited to in-frame rearrangements. These files lack a portion of the clones; in checked studies, under half of the deficit traces to unresolved V genes, and the cause of the others is not known. The sample table records about 70,000 clones; around 87% of these occur just once. 12% of the sample rests with the top ten. What was sequenced was peripheral blood. The receptors come from a human donor in a cohort sampled during active COVID-19.

The CDR3 DNA reads as TGTGCCAGCAGCTTTCGACAGGGCACCGGGGAGCTGTTTTTT. Encoded protein: CASSFRQGTGELFF. This chain connects TRBV3-1 (or the pseudogene TRBV3-2) to TRBJ2-2; 7 bases match TRBD1. There are 14 residues in the CDR3. In germline, CDR1 is LGHDT, CDR2 YNNKEL (reference sequence). The V gene end was trimmed by 5 bases and the J gene end by 4 bases; junction bases not matched to a gene: 4.

The gene calls are TRBV29-1 and TRBJ1-5, with D possibly being TRBD1 (5 bases). Between the trimmed V and J ends, which lost 4 bases and 3 bases, there was a span of 13 bases. From germline, CDR1 is SQVTM and CDR2 ANQGSEA. This CDR3 comprises 14 residues. The CDR3 DNA reads TGCAGCGTTGGGTCAGGGCCGTCCAATCAGCCCCAGCATTTT. The encoded protein is CSVGSGPSNQPQHF.

The rearrangement links TRBV10-2 to TRBJ1-5; possibly TRBD1 for D (6 bases). Germline CDR1 is WSHSY and CDR2 is SAAADI. The CDR3 runs 17 residues. V lost 2 bases and J 9 bases, leaving 23 bases between the germline ends. CDR3 DNA: TGCGCCAGCAGTGAGACCAGGGGACTACAGGTAGGATCGCCCCAGCATTTT. It translates to CASSETRGLQVGSPQHF.

The sample holds a few counts of this clone. The chain couples TRBV6-4 to TRBJ1-6; maybe TRBD1 (6 bases). V dropped 6 bases and J dropped 0 bases, with 12 bases sitting between them. The CDR3 length is 16 residues. In germline, CDR1 is MRHNA, CDR2 SNTAGT. CDR3: CASRSQGISYNSPLHF. The CDR3, as DNA: TGTGCCAGCAGGAGTCAGGGGATCTCCTATAATTCACCCCTCCACTTT.

The rearrangement links TRBV6-2 or TRBV6-3 to TRBJ2-7; 9 bases are a match to TRBD1. Germline values: CDR1 MNHEY, CDR2 SVGEGT. The CDR3 runs 15 residues. The V and J ends lost 5 bases and 2 bases, in that order; junction bases with no gene match: 7. CDR3 nucleotide sequence: TGTGCCAGCAGTGGGTTGACAGGGGGTGCCTACGAGCAGTACTTC. This translates into CASSGLTGGAYEQYF.

The genes are TRBV5-1 and TRBJ2-5; 7 positions agree with TRBD1. With V trimmed by 3 bases and J by 6 bases, 2 bases remained unmatched. The CDR3 covers 12 residues. CDR1 SGHRS and CDR2 YFSETQ come from the germline V gene. The CDR3 coding sequence is TGCGCCAGCAGCTGGGACAGCCAGACCCAGTACTTC. Its protein product is CASSWDSQTQYF. Complete variable domain (other parts from reference TRBV5-1 and TRBJ2-5): KAGVTQTPRYLIKTRGQQVTLSCSPISGHRSVSWYQQTPGQGLQFLFEYFSETQRNKGNFPGRFSGRQFSNSRSEMNVSTLELGDSALYLCASSWDSQTQYFGPGTRLLVL.

This chain joins TRBV3-1 (or the pseudogene TRBV3-2) and TRBJ2-1; 15 bases agree with TRBD2. Per germline, CDR1 LGHDT and CDR2 YNNKEL (reference sequence). CDR3 length equals 17 residues. V gave up 1 base and J gave up 8 bases; unmatched junction bases: 6. This CDR3 is CASSQVGLAGGPDEQFF. The DNA of the CDR3 is TGTGCCAGCAGCCAAGTTGGACTAGCGGGGGGGCCGGATGAGCAGTTCTTC.

The chain has TRBV5-1 and TRBJ2-1; perhaps TRBD2 as D (6 bases). Germline assignment: CDR1 SGHRS and CDR2 YFSETQ. The V end was cut by 4 bases, the J end by 8 bases, with 16 bases between. This CDR3 comprises 14 residues. The CDR3 DNA follows: TGCGCCAGCAGCCCCGGGGGACGGAGGGATGAGCAGTTCTTC. This gives the protein CASSPGGRRDEQFF.

The sample holds one count of this clone. This sequence joins TRBV7-9 and TRBJ2-2; 10 bases are a match to TRBD1. The CDR3 covers 16 residues. The trim removed 4 bases at V and 5 bases at J, leaving 7 bases unmatched. The germline CDR1 and CDR2 sequences are SEHNR and FQNEAQ (reference sequence). This chain's CDR3 is CASSSPGQGRTGELFF. The CDR3 coding sequence is TGTGCCAGCAGCTCCCCGGGACAGGGGAGGACCGGGGAGCTGTTTTTT.